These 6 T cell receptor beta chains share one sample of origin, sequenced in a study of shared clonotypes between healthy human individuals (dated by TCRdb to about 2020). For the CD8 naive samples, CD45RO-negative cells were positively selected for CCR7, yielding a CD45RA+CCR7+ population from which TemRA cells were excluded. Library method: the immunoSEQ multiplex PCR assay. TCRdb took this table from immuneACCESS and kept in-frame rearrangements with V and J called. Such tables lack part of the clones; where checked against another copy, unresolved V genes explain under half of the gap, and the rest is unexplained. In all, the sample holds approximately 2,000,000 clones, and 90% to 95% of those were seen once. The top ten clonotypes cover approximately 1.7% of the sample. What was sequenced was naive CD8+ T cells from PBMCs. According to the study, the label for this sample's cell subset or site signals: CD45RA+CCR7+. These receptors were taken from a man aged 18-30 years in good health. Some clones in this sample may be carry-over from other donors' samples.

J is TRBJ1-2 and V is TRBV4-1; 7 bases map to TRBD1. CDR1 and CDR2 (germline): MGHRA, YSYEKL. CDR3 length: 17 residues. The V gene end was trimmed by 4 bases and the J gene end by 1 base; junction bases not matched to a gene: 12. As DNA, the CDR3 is TGCGCCAGCAGCCCACGACAGGGCCTGCGGGGTAACTATGGCTACACCTTC. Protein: CASSPRQGLRGNYGYTF.

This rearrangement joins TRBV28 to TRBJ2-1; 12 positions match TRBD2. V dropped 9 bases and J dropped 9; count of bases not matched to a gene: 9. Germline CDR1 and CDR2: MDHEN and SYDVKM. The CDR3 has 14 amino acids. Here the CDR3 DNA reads TGTGCCAGTGGACTAGCGGGATACGGTTCTGAGCAGTTCTTC. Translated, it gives CASGLAGYGSEQFF.

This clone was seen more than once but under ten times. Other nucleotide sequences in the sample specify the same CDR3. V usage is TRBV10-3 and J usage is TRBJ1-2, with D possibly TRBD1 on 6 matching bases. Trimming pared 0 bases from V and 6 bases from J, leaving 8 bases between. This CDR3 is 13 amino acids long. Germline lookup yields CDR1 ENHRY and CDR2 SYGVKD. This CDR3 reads CAISESTGDGYTF. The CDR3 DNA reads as TGTGCCATCAGTGAGTCGACAGGCGATGGCTACACCTTC.

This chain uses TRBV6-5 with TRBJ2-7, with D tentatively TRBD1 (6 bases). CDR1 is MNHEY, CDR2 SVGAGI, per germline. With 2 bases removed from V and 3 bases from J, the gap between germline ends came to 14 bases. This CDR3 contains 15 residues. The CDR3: CASSYRPGTHYEQYF. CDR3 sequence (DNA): TGTGCCAGCAGTTACCGACCCGGGACACACTACGAGCAGTACTTC.

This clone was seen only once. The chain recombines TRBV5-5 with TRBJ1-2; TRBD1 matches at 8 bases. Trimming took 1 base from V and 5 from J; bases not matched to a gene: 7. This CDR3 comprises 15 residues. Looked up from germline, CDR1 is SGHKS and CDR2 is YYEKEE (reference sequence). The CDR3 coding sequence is TGTGCCAGCAGCTTGTGGCAGGGGGCGCGGTATGGCTACACCTTC. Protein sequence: CASSLWQGARYGYTF. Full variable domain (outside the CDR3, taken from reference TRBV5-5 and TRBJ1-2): DAGVTQSPTHLIKTRGQQVTLRCSPISGHKSVSWYQQVLGQGPQFIFQYYEKEERGRGNFPDRFSARQFPNYSSELNVNALLLGDSALYLCASSLWQGARYGYTFGSGTRLTVV.

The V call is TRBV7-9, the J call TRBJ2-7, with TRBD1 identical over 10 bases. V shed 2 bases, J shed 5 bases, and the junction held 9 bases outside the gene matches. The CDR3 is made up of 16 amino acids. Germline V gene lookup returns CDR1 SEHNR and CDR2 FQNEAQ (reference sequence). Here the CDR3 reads CASSLPARDRGNEQYF. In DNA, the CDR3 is TGTGCCAGCAGCTTACCTGCCCGGGACAGGGGTAACGAGCAGTACTTC.